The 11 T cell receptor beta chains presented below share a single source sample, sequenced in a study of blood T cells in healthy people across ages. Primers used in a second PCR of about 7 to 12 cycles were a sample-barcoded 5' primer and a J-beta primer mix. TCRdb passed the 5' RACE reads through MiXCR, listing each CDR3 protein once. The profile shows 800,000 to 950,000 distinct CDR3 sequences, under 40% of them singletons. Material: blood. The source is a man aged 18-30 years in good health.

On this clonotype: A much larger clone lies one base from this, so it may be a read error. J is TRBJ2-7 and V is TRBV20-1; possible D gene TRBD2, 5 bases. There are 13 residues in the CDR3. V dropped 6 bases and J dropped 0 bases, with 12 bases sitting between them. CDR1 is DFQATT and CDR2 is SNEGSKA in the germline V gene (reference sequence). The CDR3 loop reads CSAAKAASYEQYF. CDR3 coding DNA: TGCAGTGCCGCAAAAGCGGCCTCCTACGAGCAGTACTTC.

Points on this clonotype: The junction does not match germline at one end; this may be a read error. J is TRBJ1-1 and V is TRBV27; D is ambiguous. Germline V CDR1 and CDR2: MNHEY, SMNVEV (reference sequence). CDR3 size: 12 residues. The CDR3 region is CASKIGNTKAFF. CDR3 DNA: TGTGCCAGCAAAATAGGGAACACTAAAGCTTTCTTT.

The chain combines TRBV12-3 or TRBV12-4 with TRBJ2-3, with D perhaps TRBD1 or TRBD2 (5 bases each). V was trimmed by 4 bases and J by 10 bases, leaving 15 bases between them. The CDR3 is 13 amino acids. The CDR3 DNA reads TGTGCCAGCAGTTCCCTCCGGGGACGCCCGCAGTATTTT. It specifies CASSSLRGRPQYF.

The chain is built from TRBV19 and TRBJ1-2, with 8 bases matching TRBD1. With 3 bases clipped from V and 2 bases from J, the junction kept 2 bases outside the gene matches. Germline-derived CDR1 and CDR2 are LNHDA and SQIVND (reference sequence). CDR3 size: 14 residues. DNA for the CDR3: TGTGCCAGTAGTATTGGGACAGGAAACTATGGCTACACCTTC. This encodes CASSIGTGNYGYTF.

The CDR3 loop is CSAGLGPANQPQHF. CDR3 DNA: TGCAGTGCTGGCTTAGGACCGGCGAATCAGCCCCAGCATTTT. The chain combines TRBV20-1 with TRBJ1-5; no definite D call. Germline V CDR1 and CDR2: DFQATT, SNEGSKA (reference sequence). There are 14 residues in the CDR3. V shed 5 bases and J shed 4 bases, with 15 bases lying between them.

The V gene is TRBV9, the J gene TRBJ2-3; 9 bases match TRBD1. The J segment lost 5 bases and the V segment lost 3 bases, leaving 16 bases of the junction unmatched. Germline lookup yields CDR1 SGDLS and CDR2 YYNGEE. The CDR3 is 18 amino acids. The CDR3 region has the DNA TGTGCCAGCAGCGCGTCTCTCCGGGACAGGGTTCCGGAAGATACGCAGTATTTT. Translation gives CASSASLRDRVPEDTQYF.

CDR3 sequence: CASSSREAQYF. The DNA of the CDR3 is TGTGCCAGCAGTTCTAGGGAGGCCCAGTACTTC. The chain combines TRBV12-3 or TRBV12-4 with TRBJ2-5, with D possibly TRBD2 on 6 matching bases. V was clipped by 4 bases and J by 9 bases, with 9 bases between them. The length of the CDR3 is 11 residues.

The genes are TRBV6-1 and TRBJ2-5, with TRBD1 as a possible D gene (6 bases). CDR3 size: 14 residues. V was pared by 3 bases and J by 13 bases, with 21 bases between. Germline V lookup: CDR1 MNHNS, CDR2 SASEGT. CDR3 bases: TGTGCCAGCAGTGAGAGACGACAGGCCCTACAATCGTACTTC. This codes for CASSERRQALQSYF.

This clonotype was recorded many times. CDR3 bases: TGTGCCAGCAGTACTGGGACAGGGGCTGCCTACGAGCAGTACTTC. As protein: CASSTGTGAAYEQYF. This rearrangement joins TRBV12-3 or TRBV12-4 to TRBJ2-7, with 10 bases lining up with TRBD1. The trim removed 5 bases at V and 2 bases at J, leaving 6 bases unmatched. This CDR3 has 15 residues.

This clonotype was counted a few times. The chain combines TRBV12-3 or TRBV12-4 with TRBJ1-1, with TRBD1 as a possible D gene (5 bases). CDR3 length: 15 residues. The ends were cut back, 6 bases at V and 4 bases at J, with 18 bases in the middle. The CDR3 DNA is TGTGCCAGCAGGCCACCCCTCTGGGGGGGCACTGAAGCTTTCTTT. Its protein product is CASRPPLWGGTEAFF.

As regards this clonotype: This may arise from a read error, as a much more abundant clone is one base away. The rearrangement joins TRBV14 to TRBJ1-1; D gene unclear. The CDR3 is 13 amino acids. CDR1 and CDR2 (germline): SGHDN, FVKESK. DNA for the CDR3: TGTACCAGCAGCCCAGAGGGAGCCACTGAAGCTTTCTTT. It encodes CTSSPEGATEAFF.